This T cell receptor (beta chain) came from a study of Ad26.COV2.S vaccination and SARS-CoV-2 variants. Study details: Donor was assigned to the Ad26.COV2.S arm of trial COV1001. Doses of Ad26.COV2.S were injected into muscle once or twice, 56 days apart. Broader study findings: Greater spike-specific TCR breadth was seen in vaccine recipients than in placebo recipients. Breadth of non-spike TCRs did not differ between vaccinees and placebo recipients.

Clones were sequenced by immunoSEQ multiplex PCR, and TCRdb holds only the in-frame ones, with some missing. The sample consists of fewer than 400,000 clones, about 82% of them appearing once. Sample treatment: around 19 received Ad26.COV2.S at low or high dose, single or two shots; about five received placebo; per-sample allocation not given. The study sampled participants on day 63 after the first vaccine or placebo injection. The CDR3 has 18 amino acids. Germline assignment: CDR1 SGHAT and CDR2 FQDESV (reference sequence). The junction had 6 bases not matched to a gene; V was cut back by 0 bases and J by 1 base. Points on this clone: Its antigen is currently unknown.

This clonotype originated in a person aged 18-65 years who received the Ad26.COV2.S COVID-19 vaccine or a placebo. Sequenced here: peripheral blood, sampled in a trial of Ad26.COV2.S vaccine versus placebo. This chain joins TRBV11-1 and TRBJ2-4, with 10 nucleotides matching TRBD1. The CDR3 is CASSLAATGGFAKNIQYF. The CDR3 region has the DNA TGTGCCAGCAGCTTAGCGGCGACAGGGGGCTTCGCCAAAAACATTCAGTACTTC.